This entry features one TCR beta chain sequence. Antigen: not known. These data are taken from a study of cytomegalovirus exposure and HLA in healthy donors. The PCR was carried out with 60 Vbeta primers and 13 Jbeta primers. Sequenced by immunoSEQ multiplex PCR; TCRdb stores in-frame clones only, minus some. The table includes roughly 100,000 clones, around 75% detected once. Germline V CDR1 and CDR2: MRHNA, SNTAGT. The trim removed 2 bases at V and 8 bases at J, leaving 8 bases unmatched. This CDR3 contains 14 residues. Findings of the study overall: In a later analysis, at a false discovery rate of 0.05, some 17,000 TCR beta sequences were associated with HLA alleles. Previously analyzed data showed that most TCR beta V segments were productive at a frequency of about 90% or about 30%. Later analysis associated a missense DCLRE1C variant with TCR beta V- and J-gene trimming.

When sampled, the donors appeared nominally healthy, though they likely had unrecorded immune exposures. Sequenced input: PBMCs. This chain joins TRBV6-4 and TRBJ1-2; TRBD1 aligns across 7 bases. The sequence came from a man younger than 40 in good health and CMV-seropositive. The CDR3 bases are TGTGCCAGCAGTGACAAAGGGACAGCGGCAGGCTACACCTTC. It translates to CASSDKGTAAGYTF.